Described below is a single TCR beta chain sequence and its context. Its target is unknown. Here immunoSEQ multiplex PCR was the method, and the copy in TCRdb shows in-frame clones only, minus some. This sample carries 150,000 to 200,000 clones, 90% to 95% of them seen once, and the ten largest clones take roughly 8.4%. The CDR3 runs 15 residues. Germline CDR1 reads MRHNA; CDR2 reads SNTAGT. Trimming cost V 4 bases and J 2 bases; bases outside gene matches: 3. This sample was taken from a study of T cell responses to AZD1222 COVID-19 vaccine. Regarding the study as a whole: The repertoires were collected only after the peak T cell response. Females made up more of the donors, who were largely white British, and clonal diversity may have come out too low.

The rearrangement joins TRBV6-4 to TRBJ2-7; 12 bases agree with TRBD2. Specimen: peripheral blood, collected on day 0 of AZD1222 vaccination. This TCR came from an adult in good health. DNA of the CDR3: TGTGCCAGCAGTGGCTCTAGCGGGAGGGCCTACGAGCAGTACTTC. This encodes CASSGSSGRAYEQYF.